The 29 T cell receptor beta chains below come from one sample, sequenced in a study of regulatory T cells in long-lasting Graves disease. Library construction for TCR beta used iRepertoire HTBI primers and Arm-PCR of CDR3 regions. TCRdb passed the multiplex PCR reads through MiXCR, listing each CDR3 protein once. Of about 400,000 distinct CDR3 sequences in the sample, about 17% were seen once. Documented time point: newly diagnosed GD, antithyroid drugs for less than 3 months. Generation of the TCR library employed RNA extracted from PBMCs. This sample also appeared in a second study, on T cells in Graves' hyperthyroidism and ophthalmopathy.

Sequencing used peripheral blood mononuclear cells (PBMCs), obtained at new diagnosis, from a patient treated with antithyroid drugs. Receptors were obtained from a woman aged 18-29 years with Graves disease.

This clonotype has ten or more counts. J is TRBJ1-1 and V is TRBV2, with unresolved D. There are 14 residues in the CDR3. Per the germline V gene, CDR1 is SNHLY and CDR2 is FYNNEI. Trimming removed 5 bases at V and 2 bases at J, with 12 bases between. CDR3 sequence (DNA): TGTGCCAGCAGTCTCCCCATGGTCAACACTGAAGCTTTCTTT. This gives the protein CASSLPMVNTEAFF.

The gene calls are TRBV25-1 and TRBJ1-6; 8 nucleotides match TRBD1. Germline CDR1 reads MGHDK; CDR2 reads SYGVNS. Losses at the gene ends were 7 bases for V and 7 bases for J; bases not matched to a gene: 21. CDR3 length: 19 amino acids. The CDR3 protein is CASTAGGTGPTSANSPLHF. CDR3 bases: TGTGCCAGCACTGCGGGGGGGACAGGACCCACCTCGGCGAATTCACCCCTCCACTTT.

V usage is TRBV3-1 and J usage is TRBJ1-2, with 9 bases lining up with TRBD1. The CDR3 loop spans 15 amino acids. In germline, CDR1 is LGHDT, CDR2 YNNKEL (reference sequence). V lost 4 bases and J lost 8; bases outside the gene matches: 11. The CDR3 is CASSLSGQGRGGYTF. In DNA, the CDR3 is TGTGCCAGCAGCCTCTCAGGACAGGGGAGAGGGGGCTACACCTTC.

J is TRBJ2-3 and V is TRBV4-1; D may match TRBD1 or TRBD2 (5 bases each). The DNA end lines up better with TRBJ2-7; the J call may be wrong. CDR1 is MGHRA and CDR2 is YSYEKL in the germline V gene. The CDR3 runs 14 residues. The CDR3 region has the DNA TGCGCCAGCAGCCAAGAGGGGGACCGATACGAGCAGTACTTC. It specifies CASSQEGDRYEQYF.

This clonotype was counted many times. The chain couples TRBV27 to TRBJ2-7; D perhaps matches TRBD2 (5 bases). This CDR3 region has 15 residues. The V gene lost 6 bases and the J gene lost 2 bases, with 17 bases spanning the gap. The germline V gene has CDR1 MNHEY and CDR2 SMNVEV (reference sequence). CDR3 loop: CASSPVGRGPYEQYF. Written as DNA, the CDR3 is TGTGCCAGCAGCCCGGTAGGCAGAGGGCCCTACGAGCAGTACTTC.

In nucleotides, the CDR3 is TGTGCCAGCAGTGGTCCCTTTTGGGCAGGGGCTATGAACACTGAAGCTTTCTTT. Its protein product is CASSGPFWAGAMNTEAFF. The J gene is TRBJ1-1, the V gene TRBV7-9; D may be TRBD1 (6 bases). The germline CDR1 and CDR2 sequences are SEHNR and FQNEAQ (reference sequence). The V gene lost 6 bases and the J gene lost 0 bases, with 23 bases spanning the gap. This CDR3 spans 18 amino acids.

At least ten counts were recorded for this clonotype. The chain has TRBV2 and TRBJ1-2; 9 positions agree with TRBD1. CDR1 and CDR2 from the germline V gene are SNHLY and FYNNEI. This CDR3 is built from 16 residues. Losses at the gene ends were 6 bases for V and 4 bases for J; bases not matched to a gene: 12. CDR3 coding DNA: TGTGCCAGCAGCCCTCAAAGGGGACAGGGATTCTATGGCTACACCTTC. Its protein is CASSPQRGQGFYGYTF.

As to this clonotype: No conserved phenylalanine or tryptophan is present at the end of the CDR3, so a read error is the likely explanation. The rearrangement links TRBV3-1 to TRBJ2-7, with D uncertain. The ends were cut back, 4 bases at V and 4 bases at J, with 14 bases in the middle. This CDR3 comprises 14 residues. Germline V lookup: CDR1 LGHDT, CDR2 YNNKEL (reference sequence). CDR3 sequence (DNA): TGTGCCAGCAGCCCAATTCTGAGTGGTTACGAGCAGTACTTA. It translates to CASSPILSGYEQYL.

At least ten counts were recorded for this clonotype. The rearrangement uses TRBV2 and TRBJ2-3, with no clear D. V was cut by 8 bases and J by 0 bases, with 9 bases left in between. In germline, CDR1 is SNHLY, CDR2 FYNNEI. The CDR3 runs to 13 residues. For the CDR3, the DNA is TGTGCCAGCGACCAGCTCAGCACAGATACGCAGTATTTT. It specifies CASDQLSTDTQYF.

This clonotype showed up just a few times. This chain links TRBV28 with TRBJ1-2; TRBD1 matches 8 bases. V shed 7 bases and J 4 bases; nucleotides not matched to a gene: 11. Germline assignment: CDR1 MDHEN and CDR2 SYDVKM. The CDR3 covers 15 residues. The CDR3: CASTEIQGVPYGYTF. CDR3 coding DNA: TGTGCCAGCACCGAGATACAGGGGGTTCCCTATGGCTACACCTTC.

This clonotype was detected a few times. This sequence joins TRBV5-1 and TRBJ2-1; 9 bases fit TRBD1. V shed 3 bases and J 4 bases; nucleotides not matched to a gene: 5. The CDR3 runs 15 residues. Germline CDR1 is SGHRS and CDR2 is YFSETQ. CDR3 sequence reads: CASSYTGGSYNEQFF. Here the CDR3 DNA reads TGCGCCAGCAGCTACACAGGGGGCTCGTACAATGAGCAGTTCTTC.

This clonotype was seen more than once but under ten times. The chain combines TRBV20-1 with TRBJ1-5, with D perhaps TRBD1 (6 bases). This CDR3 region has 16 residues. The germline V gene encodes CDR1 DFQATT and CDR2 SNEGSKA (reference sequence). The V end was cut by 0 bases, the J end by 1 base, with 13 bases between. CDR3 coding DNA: TGCAGTGCTAGAGAAGAGTGGGGACACAGCAATCAGCCCCAGCATTTT. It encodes CSAREEWGHSNQPQHF.

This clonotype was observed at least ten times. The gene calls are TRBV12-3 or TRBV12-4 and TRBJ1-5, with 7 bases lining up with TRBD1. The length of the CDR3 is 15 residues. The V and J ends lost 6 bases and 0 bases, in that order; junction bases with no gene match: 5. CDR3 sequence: CASSITGASNQPQHF. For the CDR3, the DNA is TGTGCCAGCAGCATAACAGGGGCTAGCAATCAGCCCCAGCATTTT.

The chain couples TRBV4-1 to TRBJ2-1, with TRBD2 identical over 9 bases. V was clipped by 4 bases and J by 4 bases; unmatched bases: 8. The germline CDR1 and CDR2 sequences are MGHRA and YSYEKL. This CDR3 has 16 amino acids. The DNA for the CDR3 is TGCGCCAGCAGCCCGCGCGGGGCGGGAGGGTACAATGAGCAGTTCTTC. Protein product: CASSPRGAGGYNEQFF.

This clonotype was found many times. CDR3 in amino acids: CATAPGGGRNEQYF. In DNA, the CDR3 is TGTGCCACCGCCCCGGGTGGTGGGAGGAATGAGCAGTACTTC. The rearrangement joins TRBV11-2 to TRBJ2-7, with D maybe TRBD2 (6 bases). Germline CDR1 SGHAT, CDR2 FQNNGV. There are 14 residues in the CDR3. V was pared by 10 bases and J by 7 bases, with 23 bases between.

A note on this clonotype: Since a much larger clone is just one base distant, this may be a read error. CDR3 amino acids: CSARDLRESYEQYF. The CDR3 DNA is TGCAGTGCTAGAGATCTCAGGGAATCCTACGAGCAGTACTTC. The V gene is TRBV20-1, the J gene TRBJ2-7; D may be TRBD1 (5 bases). Germline CDR1 is DFQATT and CDR2 is SNEGSKA (reference sequence). The CDR3 length is 14 residues. The ends were cut back, 0 bases at V and 1 base at J, with 10 bases in the middle.

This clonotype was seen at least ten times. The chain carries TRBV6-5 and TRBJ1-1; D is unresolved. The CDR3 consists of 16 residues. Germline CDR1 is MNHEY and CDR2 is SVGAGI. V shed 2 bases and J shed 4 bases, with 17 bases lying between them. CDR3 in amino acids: CASSYILGNSGTEAFF. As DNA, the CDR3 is TGTGCCAGCAGTTACATCCTTGGCAACTCGGGCACTGAAGCTTTCTTT.

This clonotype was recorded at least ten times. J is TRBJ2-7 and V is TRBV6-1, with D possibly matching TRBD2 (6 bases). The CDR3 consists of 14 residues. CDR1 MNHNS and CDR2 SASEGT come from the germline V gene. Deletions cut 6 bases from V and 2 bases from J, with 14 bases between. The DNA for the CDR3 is TGTGCCAGCAGCTCGACTAGTTGGACCTACGAGCAGTACTTC. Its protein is CASSSTSWTYEQYF.

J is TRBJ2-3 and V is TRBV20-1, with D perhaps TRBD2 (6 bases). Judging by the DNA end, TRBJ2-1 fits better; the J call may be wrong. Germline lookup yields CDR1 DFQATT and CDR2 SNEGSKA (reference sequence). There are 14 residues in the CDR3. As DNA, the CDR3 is TGCAGTGCTAGAGAGGGGGGAGGATCCCATGAGCAGTTCTTC. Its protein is CSAREGGGSHEQFF.

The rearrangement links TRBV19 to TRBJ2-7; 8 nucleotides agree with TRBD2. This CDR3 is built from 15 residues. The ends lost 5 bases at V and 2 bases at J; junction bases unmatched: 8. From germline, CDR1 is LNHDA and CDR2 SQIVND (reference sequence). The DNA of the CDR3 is TGTGCCAGTAGTCCGGGACTAGGTAACACCTACGAGCAGTACTTC. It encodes CASSPGLGNTYEQYF. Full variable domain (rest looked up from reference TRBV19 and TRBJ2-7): DGGITQSPKYLFRKEGQNVTLSCEQNLNHDAMYWYRQDPGQGLRLIYYSQIVNDFQKGDIAEGYSVSREKKESFPLTVTSAQKNPTAFYLCASSPGLGNTYEQYFGPGTRLTVT.

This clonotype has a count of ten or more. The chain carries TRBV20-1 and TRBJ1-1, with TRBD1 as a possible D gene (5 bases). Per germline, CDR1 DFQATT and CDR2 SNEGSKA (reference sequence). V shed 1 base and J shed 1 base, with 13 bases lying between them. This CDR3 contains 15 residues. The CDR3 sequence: CSARVWDGANTEAFF. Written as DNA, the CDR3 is TGCAGTGCTAGAGTTTGGGACGGTGCGAACACTGAAGCTTTCTTT.

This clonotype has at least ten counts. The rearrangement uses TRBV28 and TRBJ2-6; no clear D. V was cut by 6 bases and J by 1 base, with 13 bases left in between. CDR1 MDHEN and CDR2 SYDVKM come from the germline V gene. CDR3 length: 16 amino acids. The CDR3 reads CASSPGQLSGANVLTF. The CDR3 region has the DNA TGTGCCAGCAGCCCTGGTCAACTGTCTGGGGCCAACGTCCTGACTTTC. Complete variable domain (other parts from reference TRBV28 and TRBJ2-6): DVKVTQSSRYLVKRTGEKVFLECVQDMDHENMFWYRQDPGLGLRLIYFSYDVKMKEKGDIPEGYSVSREKKERFSLILESASTNQTSMYLCASSPGQLSGANVLTFGAGSRLTVL.

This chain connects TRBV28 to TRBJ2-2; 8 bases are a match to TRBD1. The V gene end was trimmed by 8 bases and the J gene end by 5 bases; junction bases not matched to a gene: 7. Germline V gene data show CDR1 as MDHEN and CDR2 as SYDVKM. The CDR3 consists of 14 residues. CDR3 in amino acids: CASVAGGRTGELFF. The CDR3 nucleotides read TGTGCCAGCGTGGCAGGGGGCCGGACCGGGGAGCTGTTTTTT.

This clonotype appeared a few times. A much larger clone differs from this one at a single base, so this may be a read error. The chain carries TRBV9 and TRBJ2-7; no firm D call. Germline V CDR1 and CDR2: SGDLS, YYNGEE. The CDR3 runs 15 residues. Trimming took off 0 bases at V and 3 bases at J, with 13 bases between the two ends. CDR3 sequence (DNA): TGTGCCAGCAGCGTAGGTGGGCAGCCTGGCTACGAGCAGTACTTC. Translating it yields CASSVGGQPGYEQYF.

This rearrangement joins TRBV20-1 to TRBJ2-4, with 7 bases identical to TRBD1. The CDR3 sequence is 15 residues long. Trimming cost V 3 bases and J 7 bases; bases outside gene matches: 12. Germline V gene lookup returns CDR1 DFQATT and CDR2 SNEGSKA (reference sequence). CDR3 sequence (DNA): TGCAGTGCTAGGCCCAAACAGGGGATCTGGAACATTCAGTACTTC. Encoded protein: CSARPKQGIWNIQYF.

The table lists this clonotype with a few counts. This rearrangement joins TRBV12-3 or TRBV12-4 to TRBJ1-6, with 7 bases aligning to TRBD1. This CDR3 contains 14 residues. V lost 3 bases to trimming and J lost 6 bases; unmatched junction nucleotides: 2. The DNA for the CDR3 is TGTGCCAGCAGTTTTGGGGACAGTAATTCACCCCTCCACTTT. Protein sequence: CASSFGDSNSPLHF.

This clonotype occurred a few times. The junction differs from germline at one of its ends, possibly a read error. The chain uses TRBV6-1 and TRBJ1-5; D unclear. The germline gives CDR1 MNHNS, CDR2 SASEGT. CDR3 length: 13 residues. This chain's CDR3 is CASSTTINRPQHF. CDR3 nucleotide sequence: TGTGCCAGCAGTACCACTATCAATCGGCCCCAGCATTTT.

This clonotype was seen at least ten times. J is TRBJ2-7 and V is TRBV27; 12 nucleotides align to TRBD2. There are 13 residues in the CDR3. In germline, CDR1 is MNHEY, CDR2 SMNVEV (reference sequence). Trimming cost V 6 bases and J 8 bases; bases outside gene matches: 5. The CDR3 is CASRTGLAGKQYF. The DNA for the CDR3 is TGTGCCAGCAGGACCGGACTAGCGGGGAAGCAGTACTTC.

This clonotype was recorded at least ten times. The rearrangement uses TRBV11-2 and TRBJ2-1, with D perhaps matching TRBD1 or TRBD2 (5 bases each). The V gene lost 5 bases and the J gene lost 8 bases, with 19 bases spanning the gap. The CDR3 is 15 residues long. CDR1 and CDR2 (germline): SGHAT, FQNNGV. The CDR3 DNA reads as TGTGCCAGCAGCACCATCCGGGACCTCCGCGATGAGCAGTTCTTC. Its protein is CASSTIRDLRDEQFF.